The source of this T cell receptor beta chain is a study of Ad26.COV2.S vaccination and SARS-CoV-2 variants. Overall study: Donor was in the COV1001 Ad26.COV2.S trial arm.

As for treatment: around 19 received Ad26.COV2.S at low or high dose, single or two shots; 5 received placebo; per-sample allocation not given. Sampling occurred on day 63 after the first vaccine or placebo injection. Some clones are missing from TCRdb's copy, which holds only in-frame ones; the method was immunoSEQ multiplex PCR. This sample has roughly 500,000 clones, with around 88% found just once. Germline CDR1 is SEHNR and CDR2 is FQNEAQ (reference sequence). The CDR3 has 14 residues. Trimming took 6 bases from V and 7 from J; bases not matched to a gene: 6. The V and J genes are TRBV7-9 and TRBJ2-1; 10 nucleotides match TRBD2. The TCR was taken from a person between 18 and 59 years old who received the Ad26.COV2.S COVID-19 vaccine or a placebo. The specimen was peripheral blood, collected in a trial of Ad26.COV2.S vaccine versus placebo. CDR3: CASRSTSGPNEQFF. CDR3 in DNA: TGTGCCAGCAGATCGACTAGCGGGCCGAATGAGCAGTTCTTC.